The T cell receptor (beta chain) described here comes from a study of blood T cells in healthy people across ages. The CDR3 has 15 residues. The ends were cut back, 3 bases at V and 7 bases at J, with 16 bases in the middle. The germline V gene encodes CDR1 SGHDN and CDR2 FVKESK. In its sample, this clonotype was seen a few times. A second PCR, run for roughly 7 to 12 cycles, used a sample-barcoded 5' primer plus a J-beta primer mix. A single record per CDR3 protein comes from TCRdb applying MiXCR to the 5' RACE reads. This sample has fewer than 1,000,000 distinct CDR3 sequences; around 42% occur once, and the top ten carry about 21%.

This clonotype originated in a man in his sixties in good health. The chain carries TRBV14 and TRBJ2-1, with a weak D call TRBD2 (5 bases). The sample was blood. The DNA for the CDR3 is TGTGCCAGCAGCCAGGAGGTGGGGTTTTCAAATGAGCAGTTCTTC. It yields the protein CASSQEVGFSNEQFF.